This TCR beta chain was recorded in a study of regulatory dendritic cells for organ transplantation. This CDR3 spans 11 amino acids. The germline V and J ends were trimmed by 4 bases and 0 bases, with 4 bases remaining between them. The germline V gene has CDR1 GTSNPN and CDR2 SVGIG (reference sequence). Study-wide findings and caveats: Considerable individual heterogeneity was seen in alloreactive memory CD8+ T cells. Mature dendritic cells appeared to drive more memory CD8+ clonal expansion than regulatory ones.

FACS sorted CD4+ or CD8+ T cells into CD45RA+ naive and CD45RO+ memory. TCRdb's table, derived via immunoSEQ multiplex PCR, lists solely in-frame clones and lacks some. Among more than 10,000 clones listed, roughly two thirds were seen once. On this clone: What it binds is unknown.

The rearrangement joins TRBV30 to TRBJ2-7; D is ambiguous. Sequenced: memory CD8+ T cells from blood. Documented subset: CD45RO+ memory T cells. The receptor was derived from a human donor in good health. CDR3 amino acids: CAWTDSYEQYF. As DNA, the CDR3 is TGTGCCTGGACGGACTCCTACGAGCAGTACTTC.